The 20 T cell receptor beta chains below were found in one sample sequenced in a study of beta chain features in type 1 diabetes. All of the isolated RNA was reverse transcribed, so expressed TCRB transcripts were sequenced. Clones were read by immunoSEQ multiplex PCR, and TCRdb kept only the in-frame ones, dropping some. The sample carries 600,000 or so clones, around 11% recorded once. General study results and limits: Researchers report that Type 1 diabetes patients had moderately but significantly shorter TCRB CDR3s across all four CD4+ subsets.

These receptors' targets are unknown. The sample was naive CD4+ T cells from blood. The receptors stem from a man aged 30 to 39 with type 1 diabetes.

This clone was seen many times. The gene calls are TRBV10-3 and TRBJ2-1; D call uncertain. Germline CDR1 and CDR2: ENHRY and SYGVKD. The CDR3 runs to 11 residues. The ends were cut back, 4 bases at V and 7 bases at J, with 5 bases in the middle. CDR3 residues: CAISGRNEQFF. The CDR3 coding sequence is TGTGCCATCAGTGGACGAAATGAGCAGTTCTTC.

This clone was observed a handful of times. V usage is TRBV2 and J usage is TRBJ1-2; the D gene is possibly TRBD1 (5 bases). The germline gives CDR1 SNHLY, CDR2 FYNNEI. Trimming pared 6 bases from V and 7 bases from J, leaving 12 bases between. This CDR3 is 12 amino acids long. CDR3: CASRANGGGYTF. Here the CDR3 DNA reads TGTGCCAGCAGAGCAAACGGGGGTGGCTACACCTTC.

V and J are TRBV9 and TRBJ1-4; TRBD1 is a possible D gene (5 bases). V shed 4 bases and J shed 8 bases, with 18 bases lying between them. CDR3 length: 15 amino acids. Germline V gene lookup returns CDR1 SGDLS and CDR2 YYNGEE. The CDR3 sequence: CASSPDMRGGEKLFF. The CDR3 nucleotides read TGTGCCAGCAGCCCCGACATGAGGGGCGGGGAAAAACTGTTTTTT.

The CDR3, as DNA: TGTGCCAGCAGCCCCCGGACAGGGGGCAATGAGCAGTTCTTC. This codes for CASSPRTGGNEQFF. The chain has TRBV7-6 and TRBJ2-1, with TRBD1 matching 10 bases. The germline CDR1 and CDR2 sequences are SGHVS and FNYEAQ. The J segment lost 6 bases and the V segment lost 5 bases, leaving 4 bases of the junction unmatched. CDR3 size: 14 residues. Using reference TRBV7-6 and TRBJ2-1 for the parts outside the CDR3, the full variable domain is GAGVSQSPRYKVTKRGQDVALRCDPISGHVSLYWYRQALGQGPEFLTYFNYEAQQDKSGLPNDRFSAERPEGSISTLTIQRTEQRDSAMYRCASSPRTGGNEQFFGPGTRLTVL.

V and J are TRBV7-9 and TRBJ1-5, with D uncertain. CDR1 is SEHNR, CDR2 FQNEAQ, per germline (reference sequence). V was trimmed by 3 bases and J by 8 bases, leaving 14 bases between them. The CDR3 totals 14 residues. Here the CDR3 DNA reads TGTGCCAGCAGCTTTGCAGCCGGAGGCGAGCCCCAGCATTTT. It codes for CASSFAAGGEPQHF.

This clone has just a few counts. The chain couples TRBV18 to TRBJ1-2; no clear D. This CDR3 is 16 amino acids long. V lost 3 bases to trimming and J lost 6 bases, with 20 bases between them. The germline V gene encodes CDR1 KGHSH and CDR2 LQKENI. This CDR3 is CASSPIEKAHGDGYTF. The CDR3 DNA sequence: TGTGCCAGCTCACCTATAGAAAAGGCCCACGGTGATGGCTACACCTTC.

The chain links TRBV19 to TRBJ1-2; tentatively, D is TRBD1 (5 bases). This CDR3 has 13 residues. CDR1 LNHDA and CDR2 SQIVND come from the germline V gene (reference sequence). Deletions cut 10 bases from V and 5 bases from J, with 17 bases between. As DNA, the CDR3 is TGTGCCACTCCAGGGCGGGGCGGATATGGCTACACCTTC. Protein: CATPGRGGYGYTF.

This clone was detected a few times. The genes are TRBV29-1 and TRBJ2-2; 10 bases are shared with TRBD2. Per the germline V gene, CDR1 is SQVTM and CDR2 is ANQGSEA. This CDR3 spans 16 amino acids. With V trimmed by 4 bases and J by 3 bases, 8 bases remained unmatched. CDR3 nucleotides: TGCAGCGTTGGGGTAGCGGGGGGCCGGGACACCGGGGAGCTGTTTTTT. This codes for CSVGVAGGRDTGELFF.

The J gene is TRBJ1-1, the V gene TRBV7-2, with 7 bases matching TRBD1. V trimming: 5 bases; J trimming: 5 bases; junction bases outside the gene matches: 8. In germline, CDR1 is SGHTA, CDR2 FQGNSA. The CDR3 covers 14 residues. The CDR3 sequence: CASSTSTGFTEAFF. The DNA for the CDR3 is TGTGCCAGCAGCACCTCGACAGGGTTTACTGAAGCTTTCTTT.

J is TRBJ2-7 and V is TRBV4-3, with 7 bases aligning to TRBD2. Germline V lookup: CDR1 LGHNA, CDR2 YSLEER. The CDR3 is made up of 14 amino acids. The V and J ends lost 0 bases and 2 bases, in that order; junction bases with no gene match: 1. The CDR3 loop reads CASSQERGAYEQYF. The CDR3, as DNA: TGCGCCAGCAGCCAAGAACGGGGGGCCTACGAGCAGTACTTC.

The DNA of the CDR3 is TGCGCCAGCAGCCAAGATCCCCCGGGAGGTTTGTCTGGGGCCAACGTCCTGACTTTC. Its protein product is CASSQDPPGGLSGANVLTF. This chain joins TRBV4-3 and TRBJ2-6, with 7 bases identical to TRBD2. Germline CDR1 is LGHNA and CDR2 is YSLEER. The CDR3 covers 19 residues. J gave up 1 base and V 0 bases, and 9 bases lay outside the gene matches.

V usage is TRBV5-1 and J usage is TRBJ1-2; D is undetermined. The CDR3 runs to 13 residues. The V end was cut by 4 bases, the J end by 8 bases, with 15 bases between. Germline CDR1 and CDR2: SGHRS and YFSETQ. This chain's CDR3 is CASSPYSQEGYTF. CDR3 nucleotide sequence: TGCGCCAGCAGCCCCTATAGCCAGGAGGGCTACACCTTC.

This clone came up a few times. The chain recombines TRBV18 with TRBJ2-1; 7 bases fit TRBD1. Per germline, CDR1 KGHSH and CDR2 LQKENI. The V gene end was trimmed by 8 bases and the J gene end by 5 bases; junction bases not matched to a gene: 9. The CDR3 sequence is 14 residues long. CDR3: CASAEQGMDNEQFF. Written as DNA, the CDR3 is TGTGCCAGCGCAGAACAGGGGATGGACAATGAGCAGTTCTTC.

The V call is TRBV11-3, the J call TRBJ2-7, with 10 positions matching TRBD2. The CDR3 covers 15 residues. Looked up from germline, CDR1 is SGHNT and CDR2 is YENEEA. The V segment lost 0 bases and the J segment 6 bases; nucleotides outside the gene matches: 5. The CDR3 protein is CASSLDLAGEREQYF. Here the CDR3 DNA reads TGTGCCAGCAGCTTAGATCTAGCGGGGGAACGCGAGCAGTACTTC. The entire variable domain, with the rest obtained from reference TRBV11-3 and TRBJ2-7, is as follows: EAGVVQSPRYKIIEKKQPVAFWCNPISGHNTLYWYLQNLGQGPELLIRYENEEAVDDSQLPKDRFSAERLKGVDSTLKIQPAELGDSAVYLCASSLDLAGEREQYFGPGTRLTVT.

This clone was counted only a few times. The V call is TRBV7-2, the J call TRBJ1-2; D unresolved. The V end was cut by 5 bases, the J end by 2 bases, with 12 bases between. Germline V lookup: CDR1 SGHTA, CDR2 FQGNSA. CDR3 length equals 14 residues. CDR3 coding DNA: TGTGCCAGCAGCCCCAACGGTTTCAACTATGGCTACACCTTC. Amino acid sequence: CASSPNGFNYGYTF. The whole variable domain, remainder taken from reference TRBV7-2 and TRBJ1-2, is GAGVSQSPSNKVTEKGKDVELRCDPISGHTALYWYRQSLGQGLEFLIYFQGNSAPDKSGLPSDRFSAERTGGSVSTLTIQRTQQEDSAVYLCASSPNGFNYGYTFGSGTRLTVV.

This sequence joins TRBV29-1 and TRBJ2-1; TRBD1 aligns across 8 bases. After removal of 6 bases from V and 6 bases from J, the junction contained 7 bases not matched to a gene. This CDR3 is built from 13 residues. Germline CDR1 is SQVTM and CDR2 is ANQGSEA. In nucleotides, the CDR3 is TGCAGCGTCAAAAGCAGGGGGCTCAATGAGCAGTTCTTC. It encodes CSVKSRGLNEQFF.

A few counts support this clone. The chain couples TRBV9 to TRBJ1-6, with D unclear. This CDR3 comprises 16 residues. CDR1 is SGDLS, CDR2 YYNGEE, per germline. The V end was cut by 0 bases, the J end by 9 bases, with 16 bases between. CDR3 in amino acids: CASSVGPGEESSPLHF. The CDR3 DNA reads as TGTGCCAGCAGCGTAGGTCCGGGAGAGGAGAGTTCACCCCTCCACTTT. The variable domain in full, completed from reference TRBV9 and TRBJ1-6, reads DSGVTQTPKHLITATGQRVTLRCSPRSGDLSVYWYQQSLDQGLQFLIQYYNGEERAKGNILERFSAQQFPDLHSELNLSSLELGDSALYFCASSVGPGEESSPLHFGNGTRLTVT.

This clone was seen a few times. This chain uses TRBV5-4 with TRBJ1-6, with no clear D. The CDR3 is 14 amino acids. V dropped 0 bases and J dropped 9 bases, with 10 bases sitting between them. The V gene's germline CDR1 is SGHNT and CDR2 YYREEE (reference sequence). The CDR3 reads CASSLDLNSSPLHF. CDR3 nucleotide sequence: TGTGCCAGCAGCTTGGACCTAAATAGTTCACCCCTCCACTTT.

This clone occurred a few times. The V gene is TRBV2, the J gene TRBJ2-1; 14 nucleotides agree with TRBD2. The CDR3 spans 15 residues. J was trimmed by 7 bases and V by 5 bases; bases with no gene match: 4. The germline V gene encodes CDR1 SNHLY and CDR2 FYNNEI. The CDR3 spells CASSSRTSGGNEQFF. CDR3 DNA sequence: TGTGCCAGCAGTTCGCGGACTAGCGGGGGGAATGAGCAGTTCTTC.

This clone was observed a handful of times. DNA of the CDR3: TGTGCCAGTAGTACCCGGAATGAGCAGTTCTTC. This gives the protein CASSTRNEQFF. The rearrangement uses TRBV19 and TRBJ2-1, with unresolved D. V was shortened by 4 bases and J by 7 bases, with 5 bases between the two germline ends. Germline V gene data show CDR1 as LNHDA and CDR2 as SQIVND (reference sequence). The CDR3 has 11 amino acids.